These T cell receptor beta chains were read from a single sample in a study of blood T cell repertoires in COVID-19. TCRdb keeps only in-frame clones here, not all; method: immunoSEQ multiplex PCR. Here the sample spans tens of thousands of clones, more than 70% being singletons. The sequenced sample was peripheral blood. These receptor sequences come from a human donor in a cohort sampled during active COVID-19. Both conserved end residues are part of each CDR3. Not every row has a clone size; where given, it reads once, few, many or a size class.

TRBV19	-	TRBJ2-2	CASSVQGGTGELFF
TRBV5-1	-	TRBJ1-1	CASSLELLNTEAFF
TRBV9	-	TRBJ1-1	CASSVGGRATEAFF
TRBV19	-	TRBJ1-3	CASNTRQGRSGNTIYF
TRBV5-1	-	TRBJ1-1	CASSFSRDRNTEAFF
TRBV7-8	-	TRBJ1-2	CASSLTTGVEGYTF
TRBV7-2	-	TRBJ2-7	CASSSGLAEYEQYF
TRBV10-3	-	TRBJ2-2	CAISELSGLATGELFF
TRBV6-5	-	TRBJ2-5	CASSSTWAGGTQYF
TRBV5-1	-	TRBJ1-1	CASSFGQGAAEAFF
TRBV6-4	-	TRBJ2-2	CASTRTSGSPDTGELFF
TRBV9	-	TRBJ2-1	CASSARQGWDEQFF
TRBV10-3	-	TRBJ1-1	CAIRKGQGGTEAFF
TRBV9	-	TRBJ2-7	CAIPWTSGSYEQYF
TRBV19	-	TRBJ2-3	CASSIQGSDTQYF
TRBV19	-	TRBJ2-3	CASSIQGYGTDTQYF
TRBV2	-	TRBJ1-6	CASSVGDSVSYNSPLHF
TRBV14	-	TRBJ2-1	CASSQTPGQGGNEQFF
TRBV10-3	-	TRBJ2-1	CAIMTGANNEQFF
TRBV7-2	-	TRBJ1-1	CASGPRQGDTEAFF
TRBV15	once	TRBJ2-5	CATSRQVQETQYF
TRBV6-2/TRBV6-3	-	TRBJ2-7	CASSSTSYEQYF
TRBV6-5	-	TRBJ2-3	CASPEKGRGTDTQYF
TRBV9	few	TRBJ2-2	CASSVDRWGGGTGELFF
TRBV5-1	-	TRBJ2-3	CASSFKGASTDTQYF
TRBV3-1/TRBV3-2	once	TRBJ2-2	CASSQRRGQDTGELFF
TRBV27	-	TRBJ2-2	CASSRTGGTGELFF
TRBV7-2	-	TRBJ2-1	CASRDWRQTYNEQFF
TRBV7-2	-	TRBJ2-1	CASSLGSSYNEQFF
TRBV28	-	TRBJ1-2	CASSLSAELGYTF
TRBV28	-	TRBJ1-1	CASIIRDRGEAFF
TRBV7-3	-	TRBJ2-3	CASSLMGLAGVTDTQYF
TRBV27	-	TRBJ1-5	CASSSRNQPQHF
TRBV25-1	-	TRBJ1-2	CASSDPRAGDGYTF
TRBV5-4	-	TRBJ2-1	CASSSLAGGRNEQFF
TRBV6-2/TRBV6-3	many	TRBJ2-7	CASSPRGAGENEQYF
TRBV7-7	-	TRBJ2-2	CASSLGPTGELFF
TRBV2	-	TRBJ1-1	CASRVQVSNTEAFF
TRBV28	-	TRBJ2-1	CASSPRGWGEQFF
TRBV5-1	-	TRBJ1-1	CASSLARAGTEAFF
TRBV19	-	TRBJ2-3	CASRGYRDRGTDTQYF
TRBV6-5	-	TRBJ1-2	CASSPGQLYGYTF
TRBV19	once	TRBJ2-7	CASSVSGTWYEQYF
TRBV7-2	-	TRBJ2-7	CASSSYGTGQDEQYF
TRBV7-6	-	TRBJ2-3	CASSLPQGFTDTQYF
TRBV7-7	-	TRBJ2-5	CASSLGARETQYF
TRBV6-2/TRBV6-3	-	TRBJ2-2	CASSRQGINTGELFF
TRBV24-1	-	TRBJ2-4	CATSDGYIQYF
TRBV4-1	-	TRBJ1-4	CASSQNQGDEKLFF
TRBV4-1	-	TRBJ2-3	CASSQPRQGSTDTQYF
TRBV18	once	TRBJ2-5	CASSPGGQETQYF
TRBV7-2	-	TRBJ2-3	CASSPTSGSDTQYF
TRBV11-1	-	TRBJ2-5	CASSLAGTGEQTQYF